This TCR beta chain is from a study of blood T cell repertoires in COVID-19. For the study at large: COVID-19 samples collected from the United States, Italy and Spain covered acute and convalescent phases.

CDR1 is SGHTA and CDR2 is FQGNSA in the germline V gene. CDR3 size: 16 residues. With 5 bases removed from V and 8 bases from J, the gap between germline ends came to 24 bases. Cohorts were determined from participant-reported clinical history. Profiling relied on immunoSEQ multiplex PCR, and the TCRdb table lists in-frame clones only, not all of them. The profile shows 250,000 to 300,000 clones, 88% of them singletons. Material: PBMCs or T cells enriched from blood (not recorded which). The genes are TRBV7-2 and TRBJ1-2; D uncertain. The clonotype comes from a woman aged 55-75 years in a cohort exposed to, infected with or recovered from COVID-19 (not recorded which). The CDR3 DNA follows: TGTGCCAGCAGCCATATCGGGGAAGGGCGACATCGGGGCTACACCTTC. It encodes CASSHIGEGRHRGYTF.